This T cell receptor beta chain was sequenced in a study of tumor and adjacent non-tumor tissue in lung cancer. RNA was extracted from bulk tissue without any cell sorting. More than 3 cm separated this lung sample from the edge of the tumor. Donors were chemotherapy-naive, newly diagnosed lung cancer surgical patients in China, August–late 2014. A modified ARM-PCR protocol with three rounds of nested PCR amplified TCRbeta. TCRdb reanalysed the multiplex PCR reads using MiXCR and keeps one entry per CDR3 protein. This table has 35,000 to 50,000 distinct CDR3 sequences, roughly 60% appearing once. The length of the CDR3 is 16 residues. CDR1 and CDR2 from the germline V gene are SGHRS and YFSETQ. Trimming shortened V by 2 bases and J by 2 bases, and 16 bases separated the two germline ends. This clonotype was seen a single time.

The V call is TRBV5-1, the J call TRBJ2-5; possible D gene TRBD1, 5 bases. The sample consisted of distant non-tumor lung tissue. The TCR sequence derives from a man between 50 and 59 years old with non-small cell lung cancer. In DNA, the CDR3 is TGCGCCAGCAGCTTACGACCGGACAAGCCTCAAGAGACCCAGTACTTC. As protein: CASSLRPDKPQETQYF.